The 24 T cell receptor beta chains listed next were all sequenced from one sample in a study of blood T cell repertoires in COVID-19. Here immunoSEQ multiplex PCR was the method, and the copy in TCRdb shows in-frame clones only, minus some. The sample consists of about 220,000 clones, about 85% of them appearing once. Input material: peripheral blood. The receptors stem from a man in his forties or fifties who had recovered from COVID-19.

V usage is TRBV18 and J usage is TRBJ2-1; 7 nucleotides align to TRBD1. Trimming took 8 bases from V and 5 from J; bases not matched to a gene: 12. Germline CDR1 KGHSH, CDR2 LQKENI. The CDR3 sequence is 15 residues long. The CDR3 DNA sequence: TGTGCCAGCGCTACAGAATTTGGACAGGACAATGAGCAGTTCTTC. Translated, it gives CASATEFGQDNEQFF.

The gene calls are TRBV27 and TRBJ2-7; tentative D call: TRBD2 (5 bases). This CDR3 is built from 11 residues. V lost 7 bases and J 6 bases, leaving 10 bases between the germline ends. The germline V gene has CDR1 MNHEY and CDR2 SMNVEV (reference sequence). CDR3 sequence: CASIDRGEQYF. The CDR3 region has the DNA TGTGCCAGCATTGATCGGGGCGAGCAGTACTTC.

This chain links TRBV7-6 with TRBJ2-7; TRBD1 agrees at 10 bases. J gave up 7 bases and V 5 bases, and 8 bases lay outside the gene matches. This CDR3 has 14 amino acids. The germline gives CDR1 SGHVS, CDR2 FNYEAQ. CDR3 sequence reads: CASSRGGTGVEQYF. The CDR3 DNA reads TGTGCCAGCAGCCGGGGGGGGACAGGGGTTGAGCAGTACTTC.

The rearrangement joins TRBV28 to TRBJ2-1; possible D gene TRBD1, 5 bases. The germline gives CDR1 MDHEN, CDR2 SYDVKM. Trimming removed 5 bases from V and 3 bases from J, with 17 bases in between. The CDR3 sequence is 16 residues long. The CDR3 loop reads CASSGAGNTHYNEQFF. The CDR3 bases are TGTGCCAGCAGTGGGGCCGGTAATACCCACTACAATGAGCAGTTCTTC.

V usage is TRBV18 and J usage is TRBJ1-1; D might be TRBD1 (6 bases). Germline CDR1 is KGHSH and CDR2 is LQKENI. The CDR3 is 15 amino acids. Between the trimmed V and J ends, which lost 3 bases and 7 bases, there was a span of 18 bases. The CDR3 protein is CASSPPDRPAIEAFF. The CDR3 DNA reads as TGTGCCAGCTCACCCCCGGACAGACCTGCTATTGAAGCTTTCTTT.

The chain is built from TRBV15 and TRBJ2-1, with 8 bases identical to TRBD2. The CDR3 totals 15 residues. Trimming removed 0 bases from V and 6 bases from J; junction bases left unmatched: 4. Germline-derived CDR1 and CDR2 are LNHNV and YYDKDF (reference sequence). The CDR3 protein is CATSRDLGRANEQFF. The CDR3 DNA is TGTGCCACCAGCAGAGATCTCGGGAGGGCCAATGAGCAGTTCTTC.

This clone appeared once. The chain is built from TRBV28 and TRBJ2-7; TRBD1 might be the D (6 bases). CDR3 length: 14 amino acids. V was shortened by 5 bases and J by 1 base, with 12 bases between the two germline ends. Germline V CDR1 and CDR2: MDHEN, SYDVKM. This chain's CDR3 is CASSTGPLSYEQYF. The CDR3 coding sequence is TGTGCCAGCAGTACAGGGCCCCTTTCCTACGAGCAGTACTTC.

The chain employs TRBV24-1 and TRBJ2-5; weak D call: TRBD2 (6 bases). Germline V gives CDR1 KGHDR, CDR2 SFDVKD. The CDR3 contains 16 residues. V was trimmed by 0 bases and J by 4 bases, leaving 14 bases between them. The CDR3 DNA follows: TGTGCCACCAGTGATTTGGGTTCGGGAGTGGCAGAGACCCAGTACTTC. Protein sequence: CATSDLGSGVAETQYF.

The V and J genes are TRBV19 and TRBJ2-2; 10 bases line up with TRBD2. With V trimmed by 9 bases and J by 7 bases, 17 bases remained unmatched. The CDR3 runs 17 residues. The germline V gene has CDR1 LNHDA and CDR2 SQIVND (reference sequence). CDR3 in amino acids: CASTRSPSGSNVGELFF. The CDR3 DNA sequence: TGTGCCAGCACGCGGTCGCCTAGCGGGAGCAACGTCGGGGAGCTGTTTTTT.

The chain joins TRBV5-5 to TRBJ2-3, with 13 nucleotides matching TRBD2. CDR3 length equals 16 residues. Unmatched junction bases numbered 6, after V lost 2 bases and J lost 6 bases. The germline V gene has CDR1 SGHKS and CDR2 YYEKEE (reference sequence). CDR3 nucleotide sequence: TGTGCCAGCAGCTTCGGACTAGCGGGAGACGCGGATACGCAGTATTTT. Amino acids: CASSFGLAGDADTQYF. The full variable domain, its missing parts supplied by reference TRBV5-5 and TRBJ2-3, is DAGVTQSPTHLIKTRGQQVTLRCSPISGHKSVSWYQQVLGQGPQFIFQYYEKEERGRGNFPDRFSARQFPNYSSELNVNALLLGDSALYLCASSFGLAGDADTQYFGPGTRLTVL.

The chain links TRBV30 to TRBJ2-1; TRBD2 is a possible D gene (5 bases). Germline assignment: CDR1 GTSNPN and CDR2 SVGIG (reference sequence). The V gene lost 2 bases and the J gene lost 0 bases, with 8 bases spanning the gap. The CDR3 loop spans 14 amino acids. Here the CDR3 DNA reads TGTGCCTGGAGTAGGACTGGCTCCTACAATGAGCAGTTCTTC. Amino acid sequence: CAWSRTGSYNEQFF.

This clone was detected only once. The chain recombines TRBV12-5 with TRBJ2-1; 9 bases agree with TRBD2. V lost 5 bases, J lost 1 base, and 6 bases stayed unmatched. CDR1 is LGHNT and CDR2 is FRNRAP in the germline V gene. This CDR3 comprises 16 residues. CDR3 loop: CASGVGLAGSYNEQFF. In DNA, the CDR3 is TGTGCTAGTGGTGTGGGACTAGCCGGGTCCTACAATGAGCAGTTCTTC.

The chain combines TRBV19 with TRBJ1-1; TRBD1 aligns across 7 bases. V lost 7 bases and J lost 6; bases outside the gene matches: 8. CDR3 length equals 13 residues. Germline V gene sequence: CDR1 LNHDA, CDR2 SQIVND (reference sequence). This chain's CDR3 is CASIRTGRPEAFF. CDR3 in DNA: TGTGCCAGTATTAGGACAGGCCGGCCTGAAGCTTTCTTT.

Written as DNA, the CDR3 is TGCAGCGTTAGAGATGGGGCCAACGTCCTGACTTTC. Translated, it gives CSVRDGANVLTF. The chain uses TRBV29-1 and TRBJ2-6; D is uncertain. In germline, CDR1 is SQVTM, CDR2 ANQGSEA. The CDR3 runs to 12 residues. V was cut by 5 bases and J by 3 bases, with 5 bases left in between.

The chain is built from TRBV9 and TRBJ2-2, with D tentatively TRBD2 (5 bases). V gave up 5 bases and J gave up 4 bases, with 12 bases separating them. CDR3 length equals 14 residues. Germline CDR1 is SGDLS and CDR2 is YYNGEE. DNA of the CDR3: TGTGCCAGCAGGGAGACTGGACTCACCGGGGAGCTGTTTTTT. Protein: CASRETGLTGELFF.

This chain joins TRBV10-1 and TRBJ2-3, with 8 bases aligning to TRBD2. The CDR3 has 14 residues. V lost 0 bases and J lost 11; bases outside the gene matches: 7. CDR1 WNHNN and CDR2 SYGVQD come from the germline V gene (reference sequence). In nucleotides, the CDR3 is TGCGCCAGCAGTGAGTCGGGATCGCGGGAGGAGCAGTATTTT. Protein: CASSESGSREEQYF.

This clone was seen a single time. The chain has TRBV10-2 and TRBJ2-5; the D gene is possibly TRBD1 (5 bases). Trimming pared 6 bases from V and 1 base from J, leaving 9 bases between. Germline V gene data show CDR1 as WSHSY and CDR2 as SAAADI. There are 13 residues in the CDR3. The CDR3 nucleotides read TGCGCCAGCAGCTGGACACCCCAAGAGACCCAGTACTTC. Its translation: CASSWTPQETQYF.

The chain uses TRBV28 and TRBJ2-1; 11 bases match TRBD2. The CDR3 is 16 amino acids. The V and J ends lost 6 bases and 5 bases, in that order; junction bases with no gene match: 9. Germline assignment: CDR1 MDHEN and CDR2 SYDVKM. CDR3 DNA sequence: TGTGCCAGCAGCCCAAATAGCGGGAGGGCCAACAATGAGCAGTTCTTC. Its protein product is CASSPNSGRANNEQFF.

V gene TRBV3-1 (or the pseudogene TRBV3-2) combines with J gene TRBJ2-1; 7 bases align to TRBD2. Germline V gene data show CDR1 as LGHDT and CDR2 as YNNKEL (reference sequence). V was pared by 3 bases and J by 7 bases, with 9 bases of the junction left unmatched. This CDR3 has 15 residues. CDR3 nucleotides: TGTGCCAGCAGCCAGGGACTACTAAGGGTTAATGAGCAGTTCTTC. Translation gives CASSQGLLRVNEQFF.

The chain uses TRBV25-1 and TRBJ2-3; 11 bases line up with TRBD2. Germline loops: CDR1 MGHDK, CDR2 SYGVNS. The V segment lost 6 bases and the J segment 3 bases; nucleotides outside the gene matches: 5. The CDR3 contains 15 residues. CDR3 nucleotides: TGTGCCAGCAGGGGACTAGCGGTTACTACAGATACGCAGTATTTT. Translating it yields CASRGLAVTTDTQYF.

V usage is TRBV5-1 and J usage is TRBJ2-1; 7 positions match TRBD1. The CDR3 runs 15 residues. With V trimmed by 0 bases and J by 6 bases, 6 bases remained unmatched. Germline values: CDR1 SGHRS, CDR2 YFSETQ. The CDR3 protein is CASSLATGALNEQFF. CDR3 nucleotide sequence: TGCGCCAGCAGCTTGGCAACAGGGGCCCTCAATGAGCAGTTCTTC.

The V and J genes are TRBV20-1 and TRBJ2-5; the D gene is possibly TRBD2 (5 bases). V shed 3 bases and J shed 5 bases, with 19 bases lying between them. Looked up from germline, CDR1 is DFQATT and CDR2 is SNEGSKA (reference sequence). The CDR3 has 15 residues. CDR3 bases: TGCAGTGCTAGTTATGAGCCGGGGATTGTTGAGACCCAGTACTTC. It translates to CSASYEPGIVETQYF.

V usage is TRBV2 and J usage is TRBJ2-5; TRBD1 matches at 9 bases. The CDR3 is made up of 14 amino acids. Germline lookup yields CDR1 SNHLY and CDR2 FYNNEI. V lost 6 bases to trimming and J lost 5 bases; unmatched junction nucleotides: 7. In DNA, the CDR3 is TGTGCCAGCAGGAGGGGACAGGGAACTGAGACCCAGTACTTC. This encodes CASRRGQGTETQYF.

The J gene is TRBJ2-3, the V gene TRBV7-8, with a tentative D call TRBD2 (6 bases). This CDR3 spans 12 amino acids. The V end was cut by 1 base, the J end by 14 bases, with 13 bases between. Per the germline V gene, CDR1 is SGHVS and CDR2 is FQNEAQ. The CDR3 DNA reads as TGTGCCAGCAGCTTAGTTGGGACTCAGAGGTATTTT. This sequence encodes CASSLVGTQRYF.